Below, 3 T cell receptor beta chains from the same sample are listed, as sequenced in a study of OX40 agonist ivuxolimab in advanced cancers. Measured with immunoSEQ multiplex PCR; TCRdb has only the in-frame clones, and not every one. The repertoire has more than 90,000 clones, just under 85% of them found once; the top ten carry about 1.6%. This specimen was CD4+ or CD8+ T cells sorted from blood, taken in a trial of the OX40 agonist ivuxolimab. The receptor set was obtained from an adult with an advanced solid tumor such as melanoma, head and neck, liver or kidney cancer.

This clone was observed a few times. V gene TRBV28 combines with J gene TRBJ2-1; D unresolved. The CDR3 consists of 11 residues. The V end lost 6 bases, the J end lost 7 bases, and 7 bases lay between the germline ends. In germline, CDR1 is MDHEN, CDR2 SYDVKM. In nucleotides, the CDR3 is TGTGCCAGCAGGATACTTAATGAGCAGTTCTTC. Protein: CASRILNEQFF.

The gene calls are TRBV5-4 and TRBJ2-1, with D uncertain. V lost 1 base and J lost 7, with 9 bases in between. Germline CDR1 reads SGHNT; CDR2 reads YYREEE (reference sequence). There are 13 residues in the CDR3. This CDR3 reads CASSLMGLNEQFF. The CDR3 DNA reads TGTGCCAGCAGCTTGATGGGGTTAAATGAGCAGTTCTTC.

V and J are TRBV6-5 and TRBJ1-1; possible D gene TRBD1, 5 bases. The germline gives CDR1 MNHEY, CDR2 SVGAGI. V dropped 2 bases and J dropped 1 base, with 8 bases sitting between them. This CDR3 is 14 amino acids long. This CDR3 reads CASSYAGQNTEAFF. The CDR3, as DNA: TGTGCCAGCAGTTACGCCGGACAGAACACTGAAGCTTTCTTT.